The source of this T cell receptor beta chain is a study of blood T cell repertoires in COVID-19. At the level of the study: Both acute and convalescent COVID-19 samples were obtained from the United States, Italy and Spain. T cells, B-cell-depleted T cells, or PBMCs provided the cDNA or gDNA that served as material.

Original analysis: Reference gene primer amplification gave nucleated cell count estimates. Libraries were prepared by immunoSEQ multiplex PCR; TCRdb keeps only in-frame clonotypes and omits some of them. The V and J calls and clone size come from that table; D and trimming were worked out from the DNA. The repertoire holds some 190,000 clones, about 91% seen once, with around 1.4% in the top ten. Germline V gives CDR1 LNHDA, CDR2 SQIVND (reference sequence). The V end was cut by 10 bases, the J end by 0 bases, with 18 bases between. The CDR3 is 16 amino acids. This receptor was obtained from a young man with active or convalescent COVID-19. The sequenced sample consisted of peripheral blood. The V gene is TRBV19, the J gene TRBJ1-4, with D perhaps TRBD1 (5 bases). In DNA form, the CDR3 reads TGTGCCACCGCCCGGGCACAGGATGCAACTAATGAAAAACTGTTTTTT. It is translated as CATARAQDATNEKLFF.